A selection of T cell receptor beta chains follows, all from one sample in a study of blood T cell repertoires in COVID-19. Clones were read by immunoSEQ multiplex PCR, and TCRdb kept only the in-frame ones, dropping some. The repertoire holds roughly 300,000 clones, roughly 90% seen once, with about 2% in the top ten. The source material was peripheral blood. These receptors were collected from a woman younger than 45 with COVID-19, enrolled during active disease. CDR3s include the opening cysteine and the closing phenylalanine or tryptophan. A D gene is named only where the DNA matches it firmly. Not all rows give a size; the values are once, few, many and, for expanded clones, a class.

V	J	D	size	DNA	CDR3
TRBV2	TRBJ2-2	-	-	TGTGCCAGCAGTGAATACAGAGATTTTTTAAAGGAGCTGTTTTTT	CASSEYRDFLKELFF
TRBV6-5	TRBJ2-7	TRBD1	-	TGTGCCAGCACGGGACAGGGAACCTCCTACGAGCAGTACTTC	CASTGQGTSYEQYF
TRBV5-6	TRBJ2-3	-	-	TGTGCCAGCAGCTTGTCACAGGGTGCAGATACGCAGTATTTT	CASSLSQGADTQYF
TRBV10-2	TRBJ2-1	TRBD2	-	TGCGCCAGCAACCTCGCTAGCGGGGGGCGCTCCTACAATGAGCAGTTCTTC	CASNLASGGRSYNEQFF
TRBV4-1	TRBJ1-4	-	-	TGCGCCAGCAGCACCCCCTACAGGGAAGGGGTTGAAAAACTGTTTTTT	CASSTPYREGVEKLFF
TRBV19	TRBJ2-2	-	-	TGTGCCAGTAGTATTGGAGGGATGAGCGGGGAGCTGTTTTTT	CASSIGGMSGELFF
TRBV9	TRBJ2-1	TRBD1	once	TGTGCCAGCAGCCCAGGGACAGGCTACTCCTACAATGAGCAGTTCTTC	CASSPGTGYSYNEQFF
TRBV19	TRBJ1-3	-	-	TGTGCCAGTAGTCCCGGGCCAGGGGGAAACACCATATATTTT	CASSPGPGGNTIYF
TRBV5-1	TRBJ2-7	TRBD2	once	TGCGCCAGCTTGAGAGGGCCGGGGGGACTCCTCGTAAATACCTACGAGCAGTACTTC	CASLRGPGGLLVNTYEQYF
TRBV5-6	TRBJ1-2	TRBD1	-	TGTGCCAGCAGCCCGGCCGGGACAGGGAAGGCTGGCTACACCTTC	CASSPAGTGKAGYTF
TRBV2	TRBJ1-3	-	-	TGTGCCAGCAGTGTCACCGCAGGCTCTGGAAACACCATATATTTT	CASSVTAGSGNTIYF
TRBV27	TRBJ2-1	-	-	TGTGCCAGCAGTTTAACGGGTGCGAATGAGCAGTTCTTC	CASSLTGANEQFF
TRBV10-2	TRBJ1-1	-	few	TGCGCCAGCAGCCCGACAGGCGCCGAAGCTTTCTTT	CASSPTGAEAFF
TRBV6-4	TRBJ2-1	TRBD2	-	TGTGCCAGCAGTGACTCGCGGGGGGGCCGCTACAATGAGCAGTTCTTC	CASSDSRGGRYNEQFF
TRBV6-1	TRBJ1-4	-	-	TGTGCCAGCAGTGAACCGTCCACAGAAAAACTGTTTTTT	CASSEPSTEKLFF
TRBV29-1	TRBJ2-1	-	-	TGCAGCGTAGTACTTTGGGACTTAAACAATGAGCAGTTCTTC	CSVVLWDLNNEQFF
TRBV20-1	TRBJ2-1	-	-	TGCAGTGCTAGTCAGGACTTGAATGAGCAGTTCTTC	CSASQDLNEQFF
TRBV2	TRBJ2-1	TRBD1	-	TGTGCCAGGACAGGGGACTACAATGAGCAGTTCTTC	CARTGDYNEQFF
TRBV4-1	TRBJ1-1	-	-	TGCGCCAGCAGCCAAGTTCTAGGGAGGGGGGACACTGAAGCTTTCTTT	CASSQVLGRGDTEAFF
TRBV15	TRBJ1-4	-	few	TGTGCCACCAGCAGAGTACAGGAAACTAATGAAAAACTGTTTTTT	CATSRVQETNEKLFF
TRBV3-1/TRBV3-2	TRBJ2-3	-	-	TGTGCCAGCAGCCACGTTCTCGGGGGCACAGATACGCAGTATTTT	CASSHVLGGTDTQYF
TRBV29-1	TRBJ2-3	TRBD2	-	TGCAGCGTTGACGCGGGGGGGCCGATTGGGGATACGCAGTATTTT	CSVDAGGPIGDTQYF
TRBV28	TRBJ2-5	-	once	TGTGCCAGCAGTTTCGAAAGGGGAGAGACCCAGTACTTC	CASSFERGETQYF
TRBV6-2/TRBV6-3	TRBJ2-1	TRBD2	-	TGTGCCAGCAGTTACCAGGTAGCGGGGGGAGGTGAGCAGTTCTTC	CASSYQVAGGGEQFF
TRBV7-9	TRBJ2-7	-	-	TGTGCCAGCAGCTCCGGGACTGGGATCTACGAGCAGTACTTC	CASSSGTGIYEQYF
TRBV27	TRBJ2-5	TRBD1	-	TGTGCCAGCAGTACCCATAGGTGGACAGGCCAAGAGACCCAGTACTTC	CASSTHRWTGQETQYF
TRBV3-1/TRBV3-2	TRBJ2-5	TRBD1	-	TGTGCCAGCAGCAGACAGGGCCAAGAGACCCAGTACTTC	CASSRQGQETQYF
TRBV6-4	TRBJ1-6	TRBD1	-	TGTGCCAGCAGCCTACAGGGGGGAAATTCACCCCTCCACTTT	CASSLQGGNSPLHF
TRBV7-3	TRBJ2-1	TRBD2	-	TGTGCCAGCAGCTCAACAATCATTCGACTAGCGGGGGGGAATGAGCAGTTCTTC	CASSSTIIRLAGGNEQFF
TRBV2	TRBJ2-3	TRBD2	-	TGTGCCAGCAGCTCTTTGGGGGGACTAGCAACAGATACGCAGTATTTT	CASSSLGGLATDTQYF
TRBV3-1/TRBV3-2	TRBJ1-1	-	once	TGTGCCAGCAGCCATTCGGGGGGCGACGCTTTCTTT	CASSHSGGDAFF
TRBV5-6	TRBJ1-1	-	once	TGTGCCAGCAGCTTGGGTCAGGAAATGAACACTGAAGCTTTCTTT	CASSLGQEMNTEAFF
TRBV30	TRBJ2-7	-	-	TGTGCCTGGAGCCCGGGAAGCTCCTACGAGCAGTACTTC	CAWSPGSSYEQYF
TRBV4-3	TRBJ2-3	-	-	TGCGCCAGCAGCCAAGATGGGACTCCCAACACAGATACGCAGTATTTT	CASSQDGTPNTDTQYF
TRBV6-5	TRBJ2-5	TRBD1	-	TGTGCCAGCAGCCCCAGTGGGGGACAGGAGGCGACCCAGTACTTC	CASSPSGGQEATQYF
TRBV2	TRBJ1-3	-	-	TGTGCCAGCAGTGAGCAGGGGACCTCTGGAAACACCATATATTTT	CASSEQGTSGNTIYF
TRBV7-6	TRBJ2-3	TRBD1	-	TGTGCCAGCAGCTTAGCGCACCGGGACAGGGGAGAGTGGGGCACAGATACGCAGTATTTT	CASSLAHRDRGEWGTDTQYF
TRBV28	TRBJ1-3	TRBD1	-	TGTGCCAGCAGGGGGGGACAGGTACCTGGAAACACCATATATTTT	CASRGGQVPGNTIYF
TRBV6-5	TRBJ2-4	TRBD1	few	TGTGCCAGCAGCCCGGACAGGGGAGCGATGTACTTC	CASSPDRGAMYF
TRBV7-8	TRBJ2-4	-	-	TGTGCCAGCAGCTTAGGGACGGCAGGGCCTCTAGCCAAAAACATTCAGTACTTC	CASSLGTAGPLAKNIQYF
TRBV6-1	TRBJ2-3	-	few	TGTGCCAGCAGTGAAAACAGGGATACGCAGTATTTT	CASSENRDTQYF
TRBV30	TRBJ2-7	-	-	TGTGCCTGGAGTGACGGCAGGGCCCACGAGCAGTACTTC	CAWSDGRAHEQYF
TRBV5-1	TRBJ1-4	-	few	TGCGCCAGCAGCTCCGGCAGGGAGGAGGTTTTT	CASSSGREEVF
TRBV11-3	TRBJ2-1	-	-	TGTGCCAGCAGCCCCAGGGACAATGAGCAGTTCTTC	CASSPRDNEQFF
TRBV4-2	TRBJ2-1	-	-	TGTGCCAGCAGCCAAGAGGGGACGCGGGGGCCCTCCTACAATGAGCAGTTCTTC	CASSQEGTRGPSYNEQFF
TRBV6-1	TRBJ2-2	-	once	TGTGCCAGCAGTGACAGGGATCAGTGGGGTGGCACCGGGGAGCTGTTTTTT	CASSDRDQWGGTGELFF
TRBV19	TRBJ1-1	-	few	TGTGCCAGCAGGGACTACATGAACACTGAAGCTTTCTTT	CASRDYMNTEAFF
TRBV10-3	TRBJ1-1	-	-	TGTGCCATCAGAGCTGGGAACACTGAAGCTTTCTTT	CAIRAGNTEAFF
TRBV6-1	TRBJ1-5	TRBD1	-	TGTGCCAGCAGTCCAAGGACAGGGGGCAATCAGCCCCAGCATTTT	CASSPRTGGNQPQHF
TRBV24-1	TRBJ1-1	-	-	TGTGCCACCAGTGACAGGAACACTGAAGCTTTCTTT	CATSDRNTEAFF
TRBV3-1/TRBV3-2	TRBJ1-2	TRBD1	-	TGTGCCAGCAGCCACCGACAGGGAGCCGCGGGCTACACCTTC	CASSHRQGAAGYTF
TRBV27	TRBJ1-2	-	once	TGTGCCAGCAGTTTACAGGGCCCCTATGGCTACACCTTC	CASSLQGPYGYTF
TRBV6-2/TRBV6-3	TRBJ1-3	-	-	TGTGCCAGCAGCACCCCACAGGGATCCCAACGGAACACCATATATTTT	CASSTPQGSQRNTIYF
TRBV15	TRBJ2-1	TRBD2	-	TGTGCCACCAGCAGAGCTCGGGGGGGCGGTCACAATGAGCAGTTCTTC	CATSRARGGGHNEQFF
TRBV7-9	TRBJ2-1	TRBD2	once	TGTGCCAGCAGCTTAGCGCGTCCGGGGGGTTACAATGAGCAGTTCTTC	CASSLARPGGYNEQFF
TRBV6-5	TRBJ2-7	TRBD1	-	TGTGCCAGCAACCGGGACAGAAGCTCCTACGAGCAGTACTTC	CASNRDRSSYEQYF
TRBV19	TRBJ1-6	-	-	TGTGCCAGTAAAATGAGCTCCTATAATTCACCCCTCCACTTT	CASKMSSYNSPLHF
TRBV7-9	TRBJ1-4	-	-	TGTGCCAGCAGCTCCAACGGGTTTGTGGAACTGTTTTTT	CASSSNGFVELFF
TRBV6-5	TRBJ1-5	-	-	TGTGCCAGCAGTTACTCGATAGGGGCGCCTGGGCCCCAGCATTTT	CASSYSIGAPGPQHF
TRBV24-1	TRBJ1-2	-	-	TGTGCCACCAGTGATCCGTCCCGGGGGTATGGCTACACCTTC	CATSDPSRGYGYTF